Listed below are T cell receptor beta chains from one sample, sequenced in a study of neurological immune-mediated disorders. TCRdb recomputed calls from the 5' RACE reads with MiXCR, one row per CDR3 protein. The profile covers approximately 89,000 distinct CDR3 sequences, with 3.5% to 4.5% appearing a single time and roughly 5.6% taken by the ten largest. The sample consisted of PBMCs. These receptors were obtained from an older woman with multiple sclerosis. The CDR3 runs from the conserved cysteine through the conserved F or W. The order of the fields is J gene, D gene, clone size, V gene, CDR3 DNA, CDR3 protein. D genes are given only for firm matches. Some rows mark clone size as missing; the rest say once, few, many or name a class of expanded clone.

TRBJ1-2 | TRBD1 | few | TRBV5-1 | TGCGCCAGCAGCTTGGGGGACAGAGCTAACTATGGCTACACCTTC | CASSLGDRANYGYTF
TRBJ2-5 | NA | many | TRBV6-6 | TGTGCCAGCAGTTACTCCGGCAGACAAGAGACCCAGTACTTC | CASSYSGRQETQYF
TRBJ1-5 | NA | few | TRBV2 | TGTGCCAGCAGTGAAGTTGTCCAAAATCAGCCCCAGCATTTT | CASSEVVQNQPQHF
TRBJ1-2 | NA | many | TRBV29-1 | TGCAGCGTTGTAGAGGGCTATGGCTACACCTTC | CSVVEGYGYTF
TRBJ2-1 | NA | many | TRBV20-1 | TGCAGTGCTAGGGGGATAGCGGCCAGGGGGAATGAGCAGTTCTTC | CSARGIAARGNEQFF
TRBJ1-2 | TRBD1 | many | TRBV2 | TGTGCCAGCAGTGAATTCGGGACAGGGGTTGACTATGGCTACACCTTC | CASSEFGTGVDYGYTF
TRBJ1-2 | TRBD1 | many | TRBV6-5 | TGTGCCAGCAGCCCTTTGGGACAGAACGAGGGCTACACCTTC | CASSPLGQNEGYTF
TRBJ2-3 | NA | NA | TRBV29-1 | TGCAGCGTTGAACGGGCTCCACCAGATACGCAGTATTTT | CSVERAPPDTQYF
TRBJ1-2 | NA | many | TRBV5-1 | TGCGCCAGCAGCTGGACCGGGACGACTAACTATGGCTACACCTTC | CASSWTGTTNYGYTF
TRBJ1-1 | TRBD1 | many | TRBV5-1 | TGCGCCAGCAGCGCACGAACAGGGGGTAGGGTGAACACTGAAGCTTTCTTT | CASSARTGGRVNTEAFF
TRBJ2-5 | NA | many | TRBV15 | TGTGCCACCGGAGGGGTAGAGACCCAGTACTTC | CATGGVETQYF
TRBJ2-7 | TRBD2 | many | TRBV10-2 | TGCGCCAGCAGCCAACGACTAGCGGGGGTTTACGAGCAGTACTTC | CASSQRLAGVYEQYF
TRBJ1-1 | NA | NA | TRBV20-1 | TGCAGTGCTGGACTACAGAACACTGAAGCTTTCTTT | CSAGLQNTEAFF
TRBJ1-4 | NA | many | TRBV5-1 | TGCGCCAGCAGCTTGGCCAGGGGTAATGAAAAACTGTTTTTT | CASSLARGNEKLFF
TRBJ1-2 | TRBD1 | many | TRBV12-3/TRBV12-4 | TGTGCCAGCAGCCGCACGGGACAGCAACTTTCTCCTATTAACTATGGCTACACCTTC | CASSRTGQQLSPINYGYTF
TRBJ1-6 | NA | many | TRBV5-1 | TGCGCCAGCAGCTTCTCAGGGCAAGATTCACCCCTCCACTTT | CASSFSGQDSPLHF
TRBJ2-6 | NA | many | TRBV6-6 | TGTGCCAGCAGTTACCTCTCTGGGGCCAACGTCCTGACTTTC | CASSYLSGANVLTF
TRBJ2-1 | NA | many | TRBV12-3/TRBV12-4 | TGTGCCAGCAGTTTACGGGGGGCGACCTACAATGAGCAGTTCTTC | CASSLRGATYNEQFF